One TCR beta chain is described in this entry. Its specificity is not known. Libraries were prepared by immunoSEQ multiplex PCR; TCRdb keeps only in-frame clonotypes and omits some of them. Of about 800,000 clones in the sample, just over 95% were seen once. The data stem from a study of shared clonotypes between healthy human individuals. General study results and limits: Clonotypes shared by all four donors outscored non-shared clonotypes in generation probability.

CDR1 is SGHRS and CDR2 is YFSETQ in the germline V gene. This CDR3 is 15 amino acids long. J was trimmed by 0 bases and V by 3 bases; bases with no gene match: 4. It was CD45RO-negative cells, positively selected for CCR7, that made up naive CD8 cells, with terminally differentiated effector memory CD45RA+ cells excluded. V usage is TRBV5-1 and J usage is TRBJ1-2; TRBD1 matches 8 bases. This receptor was identified in a man aged 30-40 years in good health. Material for sequencing was naive CD8+ T cells sorted from blood. CDR3 DNA sequence: TGCGCCAGCAGCTCCAGGACAGGGACTAACTATGGCTACACCTTC. It specifies CASSSRTGTNYGYTF.